Below, 25 T cell receptor beta chains from the same sample are listed, as sequenced in a study of T-cell memory formation after mild COVID-19. TCRdb fed the 5' RACE reads into MiXCR, producing one record per CDR3 protein. The data hold some 410,000 distinct CDR3 sequences, with about 25% observed a single time. Sequenced sample: PBMCs or a T cell subset sorted from them (not recorded which). The receptor source for this set is an adult woman who had mild COVID-19 (a few samples of this study predate the infection). Cell type and time point are not known.

This clonotype was recorded a few times. This sequence joins TRBV20-1 and TRBJ1-3, with D unclear. The CDR3 spans 13 residues. V was pared by 5 bases and J by 0 bases, with 8 bases between. CDR1 and CDR2 from the germline V gene are DFQATT and SNEGSKA (reference sequence). CDR3 protein: CSAGIPSGNTIYF. The CDR3 DNA follows: TGCAGTGCTGGAATCCCCTCTGGAAACACCATATATTTT.

The chain couples TRBV5-5 to TRBJ2-1; possible D gene TRBD2, 6 bases. This CDR3 has 14 residues. Germline-derived CDR1 and CDR2 are SGHKS and YYEKEE (reference sequence). The V end was cut by 4 bases, the J end by 12 bases, with 20 bases between. The DNA for the CDR3 is TGTGCCAGCAGCCCAGGAGGTGCGGGGATATGGCAGTTCTTC. This encodes CASSPGGAGIWQFF.

V usage is TRBV12-3 or TRBV12-4 and J usage is TRBJ2-4; perhaps TRBD2 as D (5 bases). The CDR3 covers 12 residues. Trimming removed 5 bases at V and 8 bases at J, with 10 bases between. The CDR3 loop is CASSGGGDIQYF. The CDR3 DNA is TGTGCCAGCAGTGGAGGTGGGGACATTCAGTACTTC.

The chain recombines TRBV18 with TRBJ1-6; TRBD1 matches 9 bases. The germline gives CDR1 KGHSH, CDR2 LQKENI. V lost 2 bases and J lost 8; bases outside the gene matches: 4. The CDR3 loop spans 15 amino acids. The CDR3 nucleotides are TGTGCCAGCTCACCAGCGACAGGGGGACATTCACCCCTCCACTTT. Its protein product is CASSPATGGHSPLHF.

This clonotype was detected only a few times. The chain links TRBV20-1 to TRBJ2-3; 11 nucleotides align to TRBD2. The germline CDR1 and CDR2 sequences are DFQATT and SNEGSKA (reference sequence). The CDR3 extends over 18 amino acids. Trimming took 3 bases from V and 2 from J; bases not matched to a gene: 13. In DNA form, the CDR3 reads TGCAGTGCTAGCAAGGGACTAGCGGAGCAAACCTTCACAGATACGCAGTATTTT. Its protein product is CSASKGLAEQTFTDTQYF.

This clonotype has only a few counts. V gene TRBV12-3 or TRBV12-4 combines with J gene TRBJ2-5, with D possibly called TRBD1 or TRBD2 (5 bases each). Trimming stripped 5 bases from V and 4 bases from J, with 11 bases between. The length of the CDR3 is 13 residues. The CDR3 spells CASSPLGTETQYF. CDR3 bases: TGTGCCAGCAGTCCCTTGGGGACAGAGACCCAGTACTTC.

This clonotype was seen a few times. The chain carries TRBV5-1 and TRBJ2-7; 8 bases match TRBD1. The V gene's germline CDR1 is SGHRS and CDR2 YFSETQ. The J segment lost 2 bases and the V segment lost 4 bases, leaving 11 bases of the junction unmatched. The CDR3 is 16 amino acids. This CDR3 reads CASSARQGSYPYEQYF. The CDR3, as DNA: TGCGCCAGCAGCGCAAGACAGGGGAGTTACCCCTACGAGCAGTACTTC.

This clonotype was observed a single time. The J gene is TRBJ2-3, the V gene TRBV29-1, with D hard to call. Trimming stripped 4 bases from V and 3 bases from J, with 11 bases between. Germline CDR1 reads SQVTM; CDR2 reads ANQGSEA. This CDR3 has 13 residues. The CDR3 sequence is CSVGQLLTDTQYF. CDR3 DNA sequence: TGCAGCGTTGGGCAGCTTTTAACAGATACGCAGTATTTT.

This clonotype appeared a few times. The chain has TRBV29-1 and TRBJ1-1, with D maybe TRBD1 (6 bases). Germline CDR1 reads SQVTM; CDR2 reads ANQGSEA. This CDR3 spans 14 amino acids. The germline V and J ends were trimmed by 6 bases and 3 bases, with 17 bases remaining between them. The CDR3 loop reads CSVHRGGAYTEAFF. CDR3 coding DNA: TGCAGCGTGCACCGCGGGGGCGCGTACACTGAAGCTTTCTTT.

The V call is TRBV7-2, the J call TRBJ2-7; a possible D gene is TRBD2 (6 bases). The length of the CDR3 is 14 residues. The germline gives CDR1 SGHTA, CDR2 FQGNSA. Trimming took off 2 bases at V and 3 bases at J, with 11 bases between the two ends. The CDR3 spells CASSLSGYLYEQYF. In nucleotides, the CDR3 is TGTGCCAGCAGCTTAAGCGGGTACCTCTACGAGCAGTACTTC. Together with reference TRBV7-2 and TRBJ2-7, the CDR3 gives the full variable domain: GAGVSQSPSNKVTEKGKDVELRCDPISGHTALYWYRQSLGQGLEFLIYFQGNSAPDKSGLPSDRFSAERTGGSVSTLTIQRTQQEDSAVYLCASSLSGYLYEQYFGPGTRLTVT.

V usage is TRBV15 and J usage is TRBJ2-1; a weak D match, TRBD2 (6 bases). Trimming removed 0 bases at V and 7 bases at J, with 10 bases between. This CDR3 is 14 amino acids long. In germline, CDR1 is LNHNV, CDR2 YYDKDF (reference sequence). The CDR3 here is CATSRDLEGNEQFF. CDR3 sequence (DNA): TGTGCCACCAGCAGAGATTTGGAGGGAAATGAGCAGTTCTTC. Based on the CDR3 plus reference TRBV15 and TRBJ2-1, the full variable domain is DAMVIQNPRYQVTQFGKPVTLSCSQTLNHNVMYWYQQKSSQAPKLLFHYYDKDFNNEADTPDNFQSRRPNTSFCFLDIRSPGLGDTAMYLCATSRDLEGNEQFFGPGTRLTVL.

This clonotype appeared many times. The chain has TRBV5-1 and TRBJ2-2; D remains unclear. The CDR3 extends over 13 amino acids. The germline V gene has CDR1 SGHRS and CDR2 YFSETQ. V shed 4 bases and J shed 4 bases, with 8 bases lying between them. This CDR3 is CASSPSGTGELFF. DNA for the CDR3: TGCGCCAGCAGCCCCTCGGGCACCGGGGAGCTGTTTTTT.

Only a few counts were recorded for this clonotype. This rearrangement joins TRBV7-9 to TRBJ1-2; 8 bases fit TRBD1. The CDR3 length is 14 residues. Germline V gene sequence: CDR1 SEHNR, CDR2 FQNEAQ (reference sequence). V shed 5 bases, J shed 8 bases, and the junction held 10 bases outside the gene matches. CDR3 in DNA: TGTGCCAGCAGCCTCGGACAGGGTTTGTTCGGCTACACCTTC. Amino acids: CASSLGQGLFGYTF.

This clonotype was detected only a few times. The genes are TRBV4-2 and TRBJ2-2, with 13 positions matching TRBD2. Germline V CDR1 and CDR2: LGHNA, YNFKEQ. V trimming: 0 bases; J trimming: 8 bases; junction bases outside the gene matches: 6. The CDR3 runs to 17 residues. The CDR3 region has the DNA TGTGCCAGCAGCCAAGACGGGACTAGCGGGATACGAGGGGAGCTGTTTTTT. This sequence encodes CASSQDGTSGIRGELFF.

Ten or more counts support this clonotype. V gene TRBV20-1 combines with J gene TRBJ1-2; 7 positions match TRBD1. The CDR3 is 15 residues long. V gave up 0 bases and J gave up 5 bases; unmatched junction bases: 9. CDR1 is DFQATT and CDR2 is SNEGSKA in the germline V gene (reference sequence). The DNA for the CDR3 is TGCAGTGCTAGAGATATGGGACAGAGCCCGTATGGCTACACCTTC. Translated, it gives CSARDMGQSPYGYTF.

CDR3 DNA sequence: TGTGCCAGTAGTATAGGGGCTAGCGGGAGTGTTTTGGTCCGTGAGCAGTACTTC. This translates into CASSIGASGSVLVREQYF. This rearrangement joins TRBV19 to TRBJ2-7, with 10 bases that match TRBD2. CDR3 length equals 18 residues. Germline V gene lookup returns CDR1 LNHDA and CDR2 SQIVND (reference sequence). J was trimmed by 7 bases and V by 1 base; bases with no gene match: 16.

The V and J genes are TRBV4-1 and TRBJ2-7; D call uncertain. The CDR3 runs 15 residues. Between the trimmed V and J ends, which lost 4 bases and 7 bases, there was a span of 20 bases. Germline lookup yields CDR1 MGHRA and CDR2 YSYEKL. This chain's CDR3 is CASSPSYSEPLEQYF. DNA of the CDR3: TGCGCCAGCAGCCCATCCTACAGCGAACCCCTAGAGCAGTACTTC.

The chain recombines TRBV10-3 with TRBJ2-3; no clear D gene. Trimming pared 3 bases from V and 1 base from J, leaving 11 bases between. Germline V lookup: CDR1 ENHRY, CDR2 SYGVKD. The CDR3 runs 15 residues. The CDR3 is CAISDGSKGTDTQYF. CDR3 in DNA: TGTGCCATCAGTGATGGTAGCAAGGGCACAGATACGCAGTATTTT.

The chain employs TRBV7-2 and TRBJ2-1; unclear D gene. Trimming cost V 2 bases and J 2 bases, with 10 bases left between them. There are 15 residues in the CDR3. The germline gives CDR1 SGHTA, CDR2 FQGNSA. The CDR3 here is CASSLRQGTYNEQFF. The DNA of the CDR3 is TGTGCCAGCAGCTTAAGGCAAGGTACCTACAATGAGCAGTTCTTC.

The J gene is TRBJ2-1, the V gene TRBV10-3, with 11 bases that match TRBD2. Germline CDR1 is ENHRY and CDR2 is SYGVKD. The CDR3 runs to 14 residues. Trimming removed 6 bases from V and 5 bases from J; junction bases left unmatched: 3. Here the CDR3 DNA reads TGTGCCATCAGAGGGACTAGCGGCAACAATGAGCAGTTCTTC. This sequence encodes CAIRGTSGNNEQFF.

In this sample, this clonotype turned up once. The CDR3 DNA is TGCAGTGCTCTACAGGGAGGTCAGCCCCAGCATTTT. It yields the protein CSALQGGQPQHF. The genes are TRBV20-1 and TRBJ1-5; D may be TRBD1 (6 bases). V gave up 5 bases and J gave up 6 bases, with 11 bases separating them. This CDR3 is built from 12 residues. CDR1 is DFQATT, CDR2 SNEGSKA, per germline (reference sequence).

Many counts were recorded for this clonotype. The chain uses TRBV27 and TRBJ1-2; a weak D match, TRBD1 (5 bases). This CDR3 has 14 amino acids. CDR1 is MNHEY and CDR2 is SMNVEV in the germline V gene (reference sequence). V lost 3 bases, J lost 1 base, and 9 bases lay in between. Here the CDR3 reads CASSFRGYNYGYTF. CDR3 DNA sequence: TGTGCCAGCAGTTTCCGGGGCTATAACTATGGCTACACCTTC.

The chain joins TRBV20-1 to TRBJ2-5; D ambiguous. V was trimmed by 2 bases and J by 2 bases, leaving 12 bases between them. CDR3 length: 14 residues. CDR1 and CDR2 (germline): DFQATT, SNEGSKA (reference sequence). CDR3 amino acids: CSARSKAIQETQYF. CDR3 nucleotides: TGCAGTGCTAGATCGAAGGCTATTCAAGAGACCCAGTACTTC.

This clonotype was counted a few times. The chain uses TRBV5-1 and TRBJ2-7, with D possibly TRBD1 on 6 matching bases. Trimming stripped 7 bases from V and 0 bases from J, with 11 bases between. CDR3 size: 13 residues. Per germline, CDR1 SGHRS and CDR2 YFSETQ. This CDR3 reads CASSEDSSYEQYF. DNA for the CDR3: TGCGCCAGCTCGGAGGACAGCTCCTACGAGCAGTACTTC.

This clonotype has only a few counts. Written as DNA, the CDR3 is TGCGCCAGCAACGGAGGGCTACTCCACGGATTCACGCAGTATTTT. This codes for CASNGGLLHGFTQYF. The gene calls are TRBV5-1 and TRBJ2-3, with D perhaps TRBD2 (6 bases). There are 15 residues in the CDR3. Germline CDR1 SGHRS, CDR2 YFSETQ. With 6 bases removed from V and 9 bases from J, the gap between germline ends came to 23 bases.